One sample yielded the 23 T cell receptor beta chains listed below, sequenced in a study of T cells in localized non-small cell lung cancer (dated by TCRdb to between 2020 and 2021). The library was obtained by the immunoSEQ multiplex PCR assay. TCRdb carries this immuneACCESS record with in-frame sequences only. Its versions omit some clonotypes, under half of them owing to an unresolved V gene in the studies checked, with the rest unexplained. In all, the sample holds about 9,600 clones, and less than 95% of those were seen once. The ten top clones hold about a sixth of the sample. This sample comprised peripheral blood, obtained before any cancer treatment. Every receptor here comes from a male donor at least 60 years old with stage III squamous cell lung carcinoma.

The chain is built from TRBV5-1 and TRBJ2-6; 7 nucleotides match TRBD1. Germline V gives CDR1 SGHRS, CDR2 YFSETQ. The V gene end was trimmed by 4 bases and the J gene end by 2 bases; junction bases not matched to a gene: 6. This CDR3 has 16 residues. The CDR3 sequence is CASSEGTATGANVLTF. The CDR3 nucleotides read TGCGCCAGCAGCGAAGGGACAGCCACTGGGGCCAACGTCCTGACTTTC.

The rearrangement uses TRBV14 and TRBJ1-4; no firm D call. CDR1 and CDR2 (germline): SGHDN, FVKESK. V was cut by 1 base and J by 0 bases, with 9 bases left in between. The CDR3 sequence is 16 residues long. CDR3 coding DNA: TGTGCCAGCAGCCAAGGGGCGAAAACAACTAATGAAAAACTGTTTTTT. This codes for CASSQGAKTTNEKLFF. The full variable domain, rest sourced from reference TRBV14 and TRBJ1-4, is EAGVTQFPSHSVIEKGQTVTLRCDPISGHDNLYWYRRVMGKEIKFLLHFVKESKQDESGMPNNRFLAERTGGTYSTLKVQPAELEDSGVYFCASSQGAKTTNEKLFFGSGTQLSVL.

The CDR3 DNA reads as TGTGCCAGCAGCGTAGATGGGGGTCCTAGCTCCTACGAGCAGTACTTC. It is translated as CASSVDGGPSSYEQYF. The chain joins TRBV9 to TRBJ2-7; D is tentatively TRBD1 or TRBD2 (5 bases each). The CDR3 consists of 16 residues. V was pared by 0 bases and J by 0 bases, with 13 bases between. The germline V gene has CDR1 SGDLS and CDR2 YYNGEE.

The chain carries TRBV5-6 and TRBJ2-5; a weak D match, TRBD2 (7 bases). The CDR3 has 14 amino acids. Germline CDR1 SGHDT, CDR2 YYEEEE. V lost 2 bases and J lost 5, with 13 bases in between. CDR3 residues: CASSFRGGGETQYF. The CDR3 DNA is TGTGCCAGCAGCTTTAGGGGGGGAGGTGAGACCCAGTACTTC. The entire variable domain, with the rest obtained from reference TRBV5-6 and TRBJ2-5, is as follows: DAGVTQSPTHLIKTRGQQVTLRCSPKSGHDTVSWYQQALGQGPQFIFQYYEEEERQRGNFPDRFSGHQFPNYSSELNVNALLLGDSALYLCASSFRGGGETQYFGPGTRLLVL.

CDR3 sequence: CSVESGGLRGPVTDTQYF. CDR3 coding DNA: TGCAGCGTTGAATCCGGGGGCCTCCGGGGACCTGTCACAGATACGCAGTATTTT. The chain joins TRBV29-1 to TRBJ2-3; D assignment may be TRBD1 or TRBD2 (6 bases each). V lost 2 bases, J lost 2 bases, and 23 bases lay in between. Germline-derived CDR1 and CDR2 are SQVTM and ANQGSEA. The CDR3 runs 18 residues.

The chain carries TRBV2 and TRBJ1-1; D remains unclear. The CDR3 has 13 amino acids. Germline assignment: CDR1 SNHLY and CDR2 FYNNEI. Trimming left V 8 bases short and J 1 base short, with 11 bases between. The CDR3 is CASGSGPNTEAFF. Here the CDR3 DNA reads TGTGCCAGCGGTTCCGGCCCGAACACTGAAGCTTTCTTT.

This chain uses TRBV28 with TRBJ1-1; D is possibly TRBD1 (5 bases). Trimming removed 6 bases from V and 1 base from J, with 12 bases in between. Germline V CDR1 and CDR2: MDHEN, SYDVKM. The length of the CDR3 is 14 residues. The CDR3 here is CASSSGTANTEAFF. CDR3 sequence (DNA): TGTGCCAGCAGCTCAGGGACTGCGAACACTGAAGCTTTCTTT.

The rearrangement links TRBV7-6 to TRBJ2-1; 7 positions match TRBD2. The trim removed 2 bases at V and 0 bases at J, leaving 4 bases unmatched. Per the germline V gene, CDR1 is SGHVS and CDR2 is FNYEAQ. CDR3 size: 16 residues. The CDR3 region has the DNA TGTGCCAGCAGCTTAACTAGCGAAAGCTCCTACAATGAGCAGTTCTTC. This gives the protein CASSLTSESSYNEQFF.

The chain carries TRBV7-9 and TRBJ1-2, with TRBD1 matching over 8 bases. After removal of 2 bases from V and 2 bases from J, the junction contained 4 bases not matched to a gene. The CDR3 has 15 residues. The germline V gene encodes CDR1 SEHNR and CDR2 FQNEAQ (reference sequence). The CDR3 DNA sequence: TGTGCCAGCAGCTTATTCCAGGGGGCGAACTATGGCTACACCTTC. Its protein product is CASSLFQGANYGYTF.

V is TRBV11-3 and J is TRBJ1-4, with no clear D. Germline CDR1 reads SGHNT; CDR2 reads YENEEA. Trimming removed 3 bases at V and 7 bases at J, with 3 bases between. This CDR3 region has 11 residues. The CDR3 nucleotides are TGTGCCAGCAGCTTGAGTGAAAAACTGTTTTTT. It yields the protein CASSLSEKLFF.

The chain combines TRBV11-3 with TRBJ2-1; possible D gene TRBD1, 6 bases. The V and J ends lost 5 bases and 7 bases respectively, with 12 bases between them. The germline V gene encodes CDR1 SGHNT and CDR2 YENEEA. This CDR3 has 13 amino acids. In nucleotides, the CDR3 is TGTGCCAGCAGCATGGGGGCCTGGAATGAGCAGTTCTTC. This codes for CASSMGAWNEQFF.

The chain couples TRBV6-5 to TRBJ2-7; TRBD1 or TRBD2 may be the D gene (5 bases each). Looked up from germline, CDR1 is MNHEY and CDR2 is SVGAGI. This CDR3 comprises 13 residues. V was pared by 7 bases and J by 2 bases, with 12 bases between. The DNA for the CDR3 is TGTGCCAGCAAACGGGACGGCGCCTACGAGCAGTACTTC. Amino acid sequence: CASKRDGAYEQYF.

The rearrangement joins TRBV29-1 to TRBJ2-1; D is unresolved. Germline CDR1 reads SQVTM; CDR2 reads ANQGSEA. The CDR3 is 12 amino acids. Trimming cost V 7 bases and J 2 bases, with 9 bases left between them. In DNA, the CDR3 is TGCAGCGCCCGTCCTGCCTACAATGAGCAGTTCTTC. Translated: CSARPAYNEQFF.

The chain has TRBV7-9 and TRBJ1-4; 10 nucleotides agree with TRBD1. Germline V gives CDR1 SEHNR, CDR2 FQNEAQ (reference sequence). The CDR3 runs to 16 residues. V dropped 4 bases and J dropped 0; count of bases not matched to a gene: 2. The CDR3 region has the DNA TGTGCCAGCAGCTCGGGACAGGGGACAACTAATGAAAAACTGTTTTTT. Translating gives CASSSGQGTTNEKLFF.

V and J are TRBV9 and TRBJ1-2; no clear D. Germline CDR1 SGDLS, CDR2 YYNGEE. With 3 bases removed from V and 2 bases from J, the gap between germline ends came to 14 bases. The CDR3 spans 15 residues. Here the CDR3 reads CASSESSGGNYGYTF. CDR3 in DNA: TGTGCCAGCAGCGAATCGTCGGGTGGGAACTATGGCTACACCTTC.

The chain links TRBV19 to TRBJ1-4; D remains ambiguous. Germline V gives CDR1 LNHDA, CDR2 SQIVND (reference sequence). The length of the CDR3 is 15 residues. V was shortened by 5 bases and J by 1 base, with 11 bases between the two germline ends. The CDR3 sequence: CASSAHVGTNEKLFF. CDR3 bases: TGTGCCAGTAGTGCCCACGTGGGAACTAATGAAAAACTGTTTTTT.

This sequence joins TRBV5-4 and TRBJ1-3; the D is unclear. Germline values: CDR1 SGHNT, CDR2 YYREEE (reference sequence). Trimming left V 2 bases short and J 8 bases short, with 11 bases between. The CDR3 consists of 13 residues. The CDR3 DNA follows: TGTGCCAGCAGCTTTAAAAGTATGGACACCATATATTTT. It yields the protein CASSFKSMDTIYF.

The chain recombines TRBV10-3 with TRBJ2-7; the D is unclear. This CDR3 region has 16 residues. V was pared by 0 bases and J by 2 bases, with 14 bases between. Germline CDR1 ENHRY, CDR2 SYGVKD. The CDR3: CAISESRVAPPYEQYF. CDR3 DNA: TGTGCCATCAGTGAGTCCCGAGTGGCCCCCCCCTACGAGCAGTACTTC.

The chain couples TRBV4-3 to TRBJ2-3, with D possibly being TRBD2 (5 bases). V lost 3 bases and J lost 0, with 10 bases in between. The germline V gene has CDR1 LGHNA and CDR2 YSLEER. The CDR3 runs to 15 residues. The CDR3: CASSQLLGSTDTQYF. For the CDR3, the DNA is TGCGCCAGCAGCCAGCTACTAGGTAGCACAGATACGCAGTATTTT.

The rearrangement links TRBV27 to TRBJ1-4; 7 nucleotides align to TRBD1. V was clipped by 3 bases and J by 4 bases; unmatched bases: 8. CDR3 length: 16 amino acids. Per germline, CDR1 MNHEY and CDR2 SMNVEV (reference sequence). The DNA for the CDR3 is TGTGCCAGCAGTTTTTGGCCGGGACAGCTTAATGAAAAACTGTTTTTT. Translation: CASSFWPGQLNEKLFF.

The chain combines TRBV5-6 with TRBJ1-1; no definite D call. Germline V gene data show CDR1 as SGHDT and CDR2 as YYEEEE. Trimming cost V 4 bases and J 1 base, with 17 bases left between them. The length of the CDR3 is 16 residues. The CDR3 protein is CASSPLIAVRNTEAFF. As DNA, the CDR3 is TGTGCCAGCAGCCCCCTAATCGCGGTAAGGAACACTGAAGCTTTCTTT.

The J gene is TRBJ1-1, the V gene TRBV19; 7 nucleotides match TRBD1. J was trimmed by 5 bases and V by 8 bases; bases with no gene match: 14. This CDR3 has 15 residues. Germline V CDR1 and CDR2: LNHDA, SQIVND (reference sequence). This chain's CDR3 is CASSNRDRGLTEAFF. The CDR3 DNA reads as TGTGCCAGTTCCAACCGGGACAGAGGCTTAACTGAAGCTTTCTTT.

This clone has more than one count but fewer than ten. This chain links TRBV2 with TRBJ1-1; no clear D gene. The CDR3 is made up of 13 amino acids. CDR1 and CDR2 from the germline V gene are SNHLY and FYNNEI. V was pared by 7 bases and J by 3 bases, with 12 bases between. CDR3 bases: TGTGCCAGCAATAGAGCAAGCTACACTGAAGCTTTCTTT. This translates into CASNRASYTEAFF.